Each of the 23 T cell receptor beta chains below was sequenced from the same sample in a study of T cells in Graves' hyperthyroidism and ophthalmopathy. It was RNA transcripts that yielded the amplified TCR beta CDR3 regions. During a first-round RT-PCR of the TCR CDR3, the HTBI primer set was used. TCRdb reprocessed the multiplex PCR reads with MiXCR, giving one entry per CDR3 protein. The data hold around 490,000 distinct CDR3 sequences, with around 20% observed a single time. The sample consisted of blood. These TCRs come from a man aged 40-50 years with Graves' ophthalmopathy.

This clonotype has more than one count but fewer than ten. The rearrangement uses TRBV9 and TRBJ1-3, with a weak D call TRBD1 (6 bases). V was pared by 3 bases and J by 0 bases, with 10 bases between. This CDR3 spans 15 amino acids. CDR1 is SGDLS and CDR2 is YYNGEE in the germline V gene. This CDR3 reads CASSAGQFSGNTIYF. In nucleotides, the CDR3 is TGTGCCAGCAGCGCCGGACAGTTCTCTGGAAACACCATATATTTT.

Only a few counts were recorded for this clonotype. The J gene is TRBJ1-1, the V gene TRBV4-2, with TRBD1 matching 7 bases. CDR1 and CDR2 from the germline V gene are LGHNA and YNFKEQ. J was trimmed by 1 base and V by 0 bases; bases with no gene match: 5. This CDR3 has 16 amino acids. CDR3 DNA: TGTGCCAGCAGCCAAGAACAGGGGTATGGGAACACTGAAGCTTTCTTT. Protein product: CASSQEQGYGNTEAFF.

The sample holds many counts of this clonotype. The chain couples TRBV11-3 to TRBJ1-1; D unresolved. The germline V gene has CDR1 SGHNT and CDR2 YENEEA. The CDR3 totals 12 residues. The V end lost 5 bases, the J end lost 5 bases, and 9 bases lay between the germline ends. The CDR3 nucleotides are TGTGCCAGCAGCGTCGGAGCAACTGAAGCTTTCTTT. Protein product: CASSVGATEAFF. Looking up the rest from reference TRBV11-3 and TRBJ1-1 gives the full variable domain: EAGVVQSPRYKIIEKKQPVAFWCNPISGHNTLYWYLQNLGQGPELLIRYENEEAVDDSQLPKDRFSAERLKGVDSTLKIQPAELGDSAVYLCASSVGATEAFFGQGTRLTVV.

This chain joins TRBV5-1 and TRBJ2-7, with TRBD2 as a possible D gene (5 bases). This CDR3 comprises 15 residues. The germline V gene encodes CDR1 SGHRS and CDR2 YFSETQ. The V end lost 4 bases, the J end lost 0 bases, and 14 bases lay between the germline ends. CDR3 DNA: TGCGCCAGCAGCCTCGAGGGTGACCGCTCCTACGAGCAGTACTTC. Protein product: CASSLEGDRSYEQYF.

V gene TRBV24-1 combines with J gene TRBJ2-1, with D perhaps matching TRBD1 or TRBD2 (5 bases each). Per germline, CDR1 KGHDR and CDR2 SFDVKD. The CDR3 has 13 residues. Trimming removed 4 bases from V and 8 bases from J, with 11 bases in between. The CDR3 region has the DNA TGTGCCACCAGTGACCCCCGGGGCCATGAGCAGTTCTTC. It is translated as CATSDPRGHEQFF.

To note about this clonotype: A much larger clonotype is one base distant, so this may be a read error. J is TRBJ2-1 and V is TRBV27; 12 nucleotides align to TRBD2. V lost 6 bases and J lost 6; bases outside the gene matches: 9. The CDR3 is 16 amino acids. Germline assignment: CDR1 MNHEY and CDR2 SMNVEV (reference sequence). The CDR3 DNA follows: TGTGCCAGCAGACGAACGGGACTAGCGGGCTCCAATGAGCAGTTCTTC. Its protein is CASRRTGLAGSNEQFF.

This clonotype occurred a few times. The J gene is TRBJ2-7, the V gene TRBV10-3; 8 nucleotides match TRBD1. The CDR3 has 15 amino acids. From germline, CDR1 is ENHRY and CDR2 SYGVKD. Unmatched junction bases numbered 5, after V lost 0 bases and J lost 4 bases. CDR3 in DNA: TGTGCCATCAGTGAGTCGCTCCAGGGGGCGTACGAGCAGTACTTC. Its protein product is CAISESLQGAYEQYF.

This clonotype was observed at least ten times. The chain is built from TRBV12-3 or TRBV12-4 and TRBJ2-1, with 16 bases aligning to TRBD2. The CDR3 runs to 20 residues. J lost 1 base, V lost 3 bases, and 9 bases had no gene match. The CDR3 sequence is CASSFPGLAGGPGSYNEQFF. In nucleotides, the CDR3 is TGTGCCAGCAGTTTTCCGGGACTAGCGGGGGGGCCGGGATCCTACAATGAGCAGTTCTTC.

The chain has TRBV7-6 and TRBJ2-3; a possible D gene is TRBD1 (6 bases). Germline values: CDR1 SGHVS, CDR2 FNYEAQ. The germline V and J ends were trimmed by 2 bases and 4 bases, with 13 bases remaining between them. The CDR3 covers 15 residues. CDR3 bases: TGTGCCAGCAGCTTAAACAGGGTACTAGCAGATACGCAGTATTTT. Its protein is CASSLNRVLADTQYF.

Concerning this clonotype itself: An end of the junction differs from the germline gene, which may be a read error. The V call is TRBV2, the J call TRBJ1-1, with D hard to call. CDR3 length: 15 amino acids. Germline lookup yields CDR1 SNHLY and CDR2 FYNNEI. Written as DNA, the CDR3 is TGTGCCAGCAGTGAATCGGGAGTGAAGGGCACTGGAGCTTTCTTT. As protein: CASSESGVKGTGAFF.

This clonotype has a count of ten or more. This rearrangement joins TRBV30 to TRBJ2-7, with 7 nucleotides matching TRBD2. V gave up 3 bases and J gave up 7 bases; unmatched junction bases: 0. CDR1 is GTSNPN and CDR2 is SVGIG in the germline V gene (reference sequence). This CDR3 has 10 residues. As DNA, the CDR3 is TGTGCCTGGAGCGGGGGGGAGCAGTACTTC. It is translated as CAWSGGEQYF.

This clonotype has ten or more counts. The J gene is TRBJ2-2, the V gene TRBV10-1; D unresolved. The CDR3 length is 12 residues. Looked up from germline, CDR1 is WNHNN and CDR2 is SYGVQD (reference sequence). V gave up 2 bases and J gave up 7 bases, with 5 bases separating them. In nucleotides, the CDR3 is TGCGCCAGCAGTGAGACGTACGGGGAGCTGTTTTTT. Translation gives CASSETYGELFF.

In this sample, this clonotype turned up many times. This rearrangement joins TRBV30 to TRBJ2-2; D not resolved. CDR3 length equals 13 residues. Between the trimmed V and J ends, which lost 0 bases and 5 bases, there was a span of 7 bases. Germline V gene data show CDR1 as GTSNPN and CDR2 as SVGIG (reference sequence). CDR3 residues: CAWSVGPTGELFF. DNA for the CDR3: TGTGCCTGGAGTGTAGGGCCAACCGGGGAGCTGTTTTTT. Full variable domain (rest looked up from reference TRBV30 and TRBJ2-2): SQTIHQWPATLVQPVGSPLSLECTVEGTSNPNLYWYRQAAGRGLQLLFYSVGIGQISSEVPQNLSASRPQDRQFILSSKKLLLSDSGFYLCAWSVGPTGELFFGEGSRLTVL.

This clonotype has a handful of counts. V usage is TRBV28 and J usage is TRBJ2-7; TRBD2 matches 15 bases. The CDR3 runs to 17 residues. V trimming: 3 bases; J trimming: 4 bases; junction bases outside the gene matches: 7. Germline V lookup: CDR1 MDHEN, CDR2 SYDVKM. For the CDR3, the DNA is TGTGCCAGCAGTTTCTGGACTAGCGGGAGGGCCTGGTACGAGCAGTACTTC. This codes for CASSFWTSGRAWYEQYF.

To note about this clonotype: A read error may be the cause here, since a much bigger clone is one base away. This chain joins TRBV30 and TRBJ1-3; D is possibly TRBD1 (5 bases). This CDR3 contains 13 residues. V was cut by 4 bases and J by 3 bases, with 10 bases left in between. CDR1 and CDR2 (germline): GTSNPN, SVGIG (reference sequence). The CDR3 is CAWTGAYGNTIYF. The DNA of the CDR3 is TGTGCCTGGACCGGGGCTTATGGAAACACCATATATTTT.

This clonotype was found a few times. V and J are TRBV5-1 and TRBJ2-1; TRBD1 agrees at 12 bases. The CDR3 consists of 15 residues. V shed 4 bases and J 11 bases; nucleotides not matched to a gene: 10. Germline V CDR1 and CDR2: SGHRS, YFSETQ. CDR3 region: CASSPRDRGHSKQFF. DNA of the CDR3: TGCGCCAGCAGCCCGAGGGACAGGGGGCATAGTAAGCAGTTCTTC.

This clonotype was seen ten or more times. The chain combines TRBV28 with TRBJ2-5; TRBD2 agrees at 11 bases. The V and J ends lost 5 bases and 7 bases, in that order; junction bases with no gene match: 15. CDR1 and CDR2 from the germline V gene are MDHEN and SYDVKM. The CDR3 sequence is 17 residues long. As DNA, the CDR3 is TGTGCCAGCAGTCCCGGCCGACTAGCGGGAAGCCTGGGGACCCAGTACTTC. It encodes CASSPGRLAGSLGTQYF.

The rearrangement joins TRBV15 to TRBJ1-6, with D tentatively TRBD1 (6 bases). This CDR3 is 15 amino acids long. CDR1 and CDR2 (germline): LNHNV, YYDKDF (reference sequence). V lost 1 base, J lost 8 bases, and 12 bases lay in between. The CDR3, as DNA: TGTGCCACCAGCAGAGTGCGACAGGATGATTCACCCCTCCACTTT. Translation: CATSRVRQDDSPLHF. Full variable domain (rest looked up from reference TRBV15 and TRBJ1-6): DAMVIQNPRYQVTQFGKPVTLSCSQTLNHNVMYWYQQKSSQAPKLLFHYYDKDFNNEADTPDNFQSRRPNTSFCFLDIRSPGLGDTAMYLCATSRVRQDDSPLHFGNGTRLTVT.

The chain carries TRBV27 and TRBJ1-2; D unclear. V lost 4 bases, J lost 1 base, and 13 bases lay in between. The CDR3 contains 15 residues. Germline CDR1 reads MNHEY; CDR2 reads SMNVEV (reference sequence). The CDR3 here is CASSSRGFGNYGYTF. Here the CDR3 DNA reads TGTGCCAGCAGTTCACGAGGGTTTGGTAACTATGGCTACACCTTC.

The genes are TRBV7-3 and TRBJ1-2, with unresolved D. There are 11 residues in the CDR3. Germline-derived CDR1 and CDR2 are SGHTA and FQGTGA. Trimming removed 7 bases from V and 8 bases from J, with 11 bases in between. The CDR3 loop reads CASKGSDGYTF. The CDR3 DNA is TGTGCCAGCAAAGGGTCGGACGGCTACACCTTC.

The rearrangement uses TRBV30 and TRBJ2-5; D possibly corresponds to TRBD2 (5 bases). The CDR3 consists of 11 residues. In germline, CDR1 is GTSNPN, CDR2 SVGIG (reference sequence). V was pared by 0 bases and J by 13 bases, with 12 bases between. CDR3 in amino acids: CAWSVRELSYF. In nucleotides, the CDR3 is TGTGCCTGGAGTGTACGGGAACTCTCGTACTTC.

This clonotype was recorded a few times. This chain's CDR3 is CASSRTGSTMNTEAFF. The DNA for the CDR3 is TGCGCCAGCAGTAGGACAGGGAGCACCATGAACACTGAAGCTTTCTTT. The chain employs TRBV5-1 and TRBJ1-1, with TRBD1 matching over 8 bases. This CDR3 has 16 amino acids. J lost 0 bases, V lost 5 bases, and 9 bases had no gene match. Per the germline V gene, CDR1 is SGHRS and CDR2 is YFSETQ.

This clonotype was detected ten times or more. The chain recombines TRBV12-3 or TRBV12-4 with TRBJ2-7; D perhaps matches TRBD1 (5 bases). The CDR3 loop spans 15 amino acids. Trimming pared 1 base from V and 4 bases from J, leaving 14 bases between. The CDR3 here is CASSLGQGDRYEQYF. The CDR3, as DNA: TGTGCCAGCAGTTTAGGTCAGGGTGATAGGTACGAGCAGTACTTC.